A single sample is the source of the 28 T cell receptor beta chains below, sequenced in a study of blood T cell repertoires in COVID-19. Using immunoSEQ multiplex PCR, the repertoire was profiled, and TCRdb retains in-frame clones only, with some absent. The table lists hundreds of thousands of clones, roughly 89% of them singletons, with approximately 0.9% in the top ten. The material sequenced was peripheral blood. Source of these receptors: a man between 18 and 35 years old with COVID-19, enrolled during active disease.

This rearrangement joins TRBV7-8 to TRBJ1-2, with no clear D. Germline V CDR1 and CDR2: SGHVS, FQNEAQ. V lost 5 bases and J lost 4, with 17 bases in between. The CDR3 extends over 15 amino acids. CDR3 sequence (DNA): TGTGCCAGCAGCGCCCAATTCAGAGGGTCCTATGGCTACACCTTC. Translating it yields CASSAQFRGSYGYTF.

The CDR3 loop is CASSLGGSSYEQYF. CDR3 nucleotide sequence: TGTGCCAGCAGCTTAGGGGGGAGCTCCTACGAGCAGTACTTC. This chain joins TRBV13 and TRBJ2-7; perhaps TRBD2 as D (5 bases). The germline V gene has CDR1 PRHDT and CDR2 FYEKMQ (reference sequence). The CDR3 totals 14 residues. V shed 0 bases and J shed 0 bases, with 6 bases lying between them.

The V and J genes are TRBV27 and TRBJ2-7, with D possibly TRBD1 on 6 matching bases. The germline V gene encodes CDR1 MNHEY and CDR2 SMNVEV (reference sequence). V shed 4 bases and J shed 3 bases, with 10 bases lying between them. The CDR3 has 13 residues. In nucleotides, the CDR3 is TGTGCCAGCAGTTCAGGGGTGCACTACGAGCAGTACTTC. It yields the protein CASSSGVHYEQYF.

The J gene is TRBJ2-1, the V gene TRBV7-9; a possible D gene is TRBD1 (7 bases). Germline lookup yields CDR1 SEHNR and CDR2 FQNEAQ (reference sequence). V was cut by 2 bases and J by 4 bases, with 21 bases left in between. The CDR3 contains 18 residues. As DNA, the CDR3 is TGTGCCAGCAGCTTAAGGGGGCTGACTAGGGAACGTTACAATGAGCAGTTCTTC. Translated: CASSLRGLTRERYNEQFF. Full variable domain (rest looked up from reference TRBV7-9 and TRBJ2-1): DTGVSQNPRHKITKRGQNVTFRCDPISEHNRLYWYRQTLGQGPEFLTYFQNEAQLEKSRLLSDRFSAERPKGSFSTLEIQRTEQGDSAMYLCASSLRGLTRERYNEQFFGPGTRLTVL.

The V call is TRBV29-1, the J call TRBJ1-2; tentatively, D is TRBD1 (5 bases). In germline, CDR1 is SQVTM, CDR2 ANQGSEA. Trimming shortened V by 7 bases and J by 3 bases, and 12 bases separated the two germline ends. CDR3 length: 12 amino acids. The CDR3 DNA reads as TGCAGCGCCGGATGGGGGGACTATGGCTACACCTTC. Its protein product is CSAGWGDYGYTF.

This clone was found once. The chain has TRBV5-1 and TRBJ2-1, with TRBD2 as a possible D gene (6 bases). Germline CDR1 is SGHRS and CDR2 is YFSETQ. The CDR3 sequence is 15 residues long. Between the trimmed V and J ends, which lost 2 bases and 0 bases, there was a span of 9 bases. The CDR3 region has the DNA TGCGCCAGCAGCTTTGGGACTTACTCCTACAATGAGCAGTTCTTC. Amino acid sequence: CASSFGTYSYNEQFF. Complete variable domain (other parts from reference TRBV5-1 and TRBJ2-1): KAGVTQTPRYLIKTRGQQVTLSCSPISGHRSVSWYQQTPGQGLQFLFEYFSETQRNKGNFPGRFSGRQFSNSRSEMNVSTLELGDSALYLCASSFGTYSYNEQFFGPGTRLTVL.

J is TRBJ2-3 and V is TRBV5-1; perhaps TRBD1 as D (6 bases). The ends were cut back, 4 bases at V and 2 bases at J, with 14 bases in the middle. In germline, CDR1 is SGHRS, CDR2 YFSETQ. There are 15 residues in the CDR3. CDR3 protein: CASSEQGWATDTQYF. The DNA of the CDR3 is TGCGCCAGCAGCGAACAGGGATGGGCCACAGATACGCAGTATTTT.

The genes are TRBV9 and TRBJ1-2, with D maybe TRBD1 (5 bases). From germline, CDR1 is SGDLS and CDR2 YYNGEE. The CDR3 is 14 residues long. Between the trimmed V and J ends, which lost 7 bases and 3 bases, there was a span of 16 bases. The CDR3 nucleotides read TGTGCCAGCGGCTCTGGGGGGACCGACTATGGCTACACCTTC. It yields the protein CASGSGGTDYGYTF.

The chain is built from TRBV7-9 and TRBJ1-5; 7 bases map to TRBD1. The CDR3 sequence is 13 residues long. The V and J ends lost 8 bases and 4 bases, in that order; junction bases with no gene match: 5. Germline CDR1 reads SEHNR; CDR2 reads FQNEAQ (reference sequence). CDR3 sequence (DNA): TGTGCCAGCTCTAAGACAGGGAATCAGCCCCAGCATTTT. Its protein is CASSKTGNQPQHF.

The gene calls are TRBV5-5 and TRBJ2-6, with TRBD1 identical over 12 bases. CDR3 length equals 17 residues. The germline CDR1 and CDR2 sequences are SGHKS and YYEKEE (reference sequence). Germline trimming cut 2 bases from V and 2 bases from J; bases unmatched to any gene: 2. CDR3 residues: CASSFGTGGAGANVLTF. The CDR3 coding sequence is TGTGCCAGCAGCTTTGGGACAGGGGGCGCTGGGGCCAACGTCCTGACTTTC. Full variable domain (remainder filled in from reference TRBV5-5 and TRBJ2-6): DAGVTQSPTHLIKTRGQQVTLRCSPISGHKSVSWYQQVLGQGPQFIFQYYEKEERGRGNFPDRFSARQFPNYSSELNVNALLLGDSALYLCASSFGTGGAGANVLTFGAGSRLTVL.

The chain couples TRBV7-2 to TRBJ2-3; D possibly corresponds to TRBD2 (5 bases). Trimming removed 2 bases at V and 0 bases at J, with 12 bases between. The germline V gene encodes CDR1 SGHTA and CDR2 FQGNSA. This CDR3 is 16 amino acids long. The CDR3 loop reads CASSLSARTSTDTQYF. The CDR3 DNA reads as TGTGCCAGCAGCTTAAGTGCGCGGACTAGCACAGATACGCAGTATTTT.

The chain carries TRBV6-4 and TRBJ1-2; 7 positions agree with TRBD1. Trimming at V came to 2 bases and at J to 5 bases, leaving 2 bases not matched to a gene. CDR1 and CDR2 from the germline V gene are MRHNA and SNTAGT. This CDR3 spans 13 amino acids. The CDR3 here is CASSDGQAYGYTF. The CDR3 DNA sequence: TGTGCCAGCAGTGACGGACAGGCTTATGGCTACACCTTC.

The gene calls are TRBV5-3 and TRBJ1-4; D gene ambiguous. TRBV5-3 is labeled an ORF, and its function is uncertain. V lost 0 bases and J lost 8, with 11 bases in between. The CDR3 loop spans 14 amino acids. The DNA for the CDR3 is TGTGCCAGAAGCTTGGCCGGCCGGAGGGAAAAACTGTTTTTT. Amino acids: CARSLAGRREKLFF.

The chain recombines TRBV5-6 with TRBJ2-1, with 7 bases identical to TRBD2. Germline V CDR1 and CDR2: SGHDT, YYEEEE. V was pared by 0 bases and J by 7 bases, with 7 bases of the junction left unmatched. There are 15 residues in the CDR3. CDR3 sequence (DNA): TGTGCCAGCAGCTTGGGCTCGGGAGGCCGGAATGAGCAGTTCTTC. As protein: CASSLGSGGRNEQFF.

The genes are TRBV18 and TRBJ2-5, with D maybe TRBD1 (5 bases). Trimming pared 1 base from V and 2 bases from J, leaving 8 bases between. CDR3 length equals 14 residues. Germline V gene data show CDR1 as KGHSH and CDR2 as LQKENI. The CDR3 nucleotides are TGTGCCAGCTCACCACGGACATCACAAGAGACCCAGTACTTC. Translated, it gives CASSPRTSQETQYF.

The chain employs TRBV13 and TRBJ2-1, with D possibly TRBD1 on 6 matching bases. Trimming removed 5 bases at V and 8 bases at J, with 16 bases between. The CDR3 has 14 amino acids. Germline V gene data show CDR1 as PRHDT and CDR2 as FYEKMQ (reference sequence). The CDR3 sequence is CASSPKAGAHEQFF. The CDR3 DNA reads TGTGCCAGCAGCCCCAAAGCAGGGGCCCATGAGCAGTTCTTC. Full variable domain (remainder filled in from reference TRBV13 and TRBJ2-1): AAGVIQSPRHLIKEKRETATLKCYPIPRHDTVYWYQQGPGQDPQFLISFYEKMQSDKGSIPDRFSAQQFSDYHSELNMSSLELGDSALYFCASSPKAGAHEQFFGPGTRLTVL.

The V and J genes are TRBV10-3 and TRBJ2-7, with D hard to call. CDR3 size: 13 residues. V shed 7 bases and J shed 2 bases, with 12 bases lying between them. Germline CDR1 and CDR2: ENHRY and SYGVKD. The CDR3 protein is CAITPDGAYEQYF. DNA for the CDR3: TGTGCCATCACTCCTGACGGAGCCTACGAGCAGTACTTC.

The rearrangement uses TRBV25-1 and TRBJ1-5; D not resolved. The V gene's germline CDR1 is MGHDK and CDR2 SYGVNS. V gave up 7 bases and J gave up 1 base, with 8 bases separating them. The CDR3 is 13 amino acids. CDR3 sequence (DNA): TGTGCCAGCAAAGGCAGGAGCAATCAGCCCCAGCATTTT. Encoded protein: CASKGRSNQPQHF.

This clone was observed a few times. The rearrangement links TRBV5-5 to TRBJ2-7, with 14 nucleotides matching TRBD2. The junction had 4 bases not matched to a gene; V was cut back by 4 bases and J by 7 bases. The CDR3 runs 14 residues. CDR1 is SGHKS and CDR2 is YYEKEE in the germline V gene (reference sequence). In nucleotides, the CDR3 is TGTGCCAGCAGCCGCGGGACTAGCGGGAGAGAGCAGTACTTC. Its protein is CASSRGTSGREQYF.

V is TRBV2 and J is TRBJ1-2; D call uncertain. The germline V and J ends were trimmed by 5 bases and 8 bases, with 15 bases remaining between them. Germline lookup yields CDR1 SNHLY and CDR2 FYNNEI. The CDR3 has 13 residues. CDR3 DNA sequence: TGTGCCAGCAGTTCCGGCGGGCTCAAAGGCTACACCTTC. It codes for CASSSGGLKGYTF.

The chain recombines TRBV19 with TRBJ2-2; 7 nucleotides line up with TRBD2. The CDR3 is 13 amino acids. Germline CDR1 and CDR2: LNHDA and SQIVND (reference sequence). Trimming cost V 2 bases and J 6 bases; bases outside gene matches: 0. CDR3 bases: TGTGCCAGTAGTATACGGGAGGCCGGGGAGCTGTTTTTT. Translated: CASSIREAGELFF.

J is TRBJ2-3 and V is TRBV24-1; 11 positions match TRBD2. The CDR3 consists of 16 residues. CDR1 and CDR2 from the germline V gene are KGHDR and SFDVKD. V shed 3 bases, J shed 3 bases, and the junction held 4 bases outside the gene matches. As DNA, the CDR3 is TGTGCCACCAGTGATGTATCTAGCGGGAGGACAGATACGCAGTATTTT. This translates into CATSDVSSGRTDTQYF.

Only one count was recorded for this clone. V is TRBV27 and J is TRBJ2-7, with TRBD1 matching 7 bases. The CDR3 sequence is 17 residues long. Losses at the gene ends were 4 bases for V and 1 base for J; bases not matched to a gene: 13. Germline V gene data show CDR1 as MNHEY and CDR2 as SMNVEV (reference sequence). The CDR3 loop is CASSSTPRGGASYEQYF. The CDR3 DNA reads TGTGCCAGCAGTTCAACCCCAAGAGGGGGCGCATCCTACGAGCAGTACTTC.

The V and J genes are TRBV9 and TRBJ2-2, with 11 bases that match TRBD1. The CDR3 loop spans 14 amino acids. Trimming at V came to 6 bases and at J to 7 bases, leaving 5 bases not matched to a gene. CDR1 is SGDLS and CDR2 is YYNGEE in the germline V gene. The CDR3 region is CASNQGQGGGELFF. The CDR3 bases are TGTGCCAGCAACCAGGGACAGGGGGGCGGGGAGCTGTTTTTT.

The chain is built from TRBV27 and TRBJ2-5; weak D call: TRBD1 (6 bases). Germline values: CDR1 MNHEY, CDR2 SMNVEV (reference sequence). Trimming removed 7 bases at V and 0 bases at J, with 9 bases between. CDR3 length: 13 amino acids. CDR3 sequence reads: CASTHRDQETQYF. The DNA of the CDR3 is TGTGCCAGCACCCACAGGGACCAAGAGACCCAGTACTTC.

The CDR3 protein is CASSLAAGEPYGYTF. The CDR3 bases are TGCGCCAGCAGCTTGGCTGCAGGGGAGCCCTATGGCTACACCTTC. The chain uses TRBV5-1 and TRBJ1-2, with D perhaps TRBD1 (6 bases). This CDR3 spans 15 amino acids. Germline CDR1 SGHRS, CDR2 YFSETQ. V lost 0 bases to trimming and J lost 4 bases, with 13 bases between them.

The chain has TRBV5-4 and TRBJ2-5; 7 positions match TRBD2. The CDR3 runs to 14 residues. The V and J ends lost 4 bases and 5 bases, in that order; junction bases with no gene match: 8. Germline V gives CDR1 SGHNT, CDR2 YYREEE (reference sequence). The CDR3 DNA sequence: TGTGCCAGCAGCAACCCCCGGGGAGGGGAGACCCAGTACTTC. It yields the protein CASSNPRGGETQYF.

The rearrangement uses TRBV6-1 and TRBJ2-4; tentatively, D is TRBD1 (6 bases). V was trimmed by 2 bases and J by 8 bases, leaving 10 bases between them. The CDR3 extends over 13 amino acids. Per the germline V gene, CDR1 is MNHNS and CDR2 is SASEGT. The DNA for the CDR3 is TGTGCCAGCAGTGAAACAGGGTCGGACATTCAGTACTTC. This sequence encodes CASSETGSDIQYF.